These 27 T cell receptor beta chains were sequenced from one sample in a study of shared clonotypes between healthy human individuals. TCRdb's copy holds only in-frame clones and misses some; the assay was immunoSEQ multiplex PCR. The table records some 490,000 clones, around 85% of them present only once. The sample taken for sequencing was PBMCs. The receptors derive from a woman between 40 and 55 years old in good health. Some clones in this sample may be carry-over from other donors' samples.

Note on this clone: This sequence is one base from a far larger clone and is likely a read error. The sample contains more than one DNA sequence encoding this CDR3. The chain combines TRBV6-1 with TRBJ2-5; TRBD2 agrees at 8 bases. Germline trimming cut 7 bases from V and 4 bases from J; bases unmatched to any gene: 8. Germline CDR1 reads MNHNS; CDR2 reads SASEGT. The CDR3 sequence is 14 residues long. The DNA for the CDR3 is TGTGCCAGCATTCGAGCGGGAGTAGGAGAGACCCAGTACTTC. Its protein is CASIRAGVGETQYF.

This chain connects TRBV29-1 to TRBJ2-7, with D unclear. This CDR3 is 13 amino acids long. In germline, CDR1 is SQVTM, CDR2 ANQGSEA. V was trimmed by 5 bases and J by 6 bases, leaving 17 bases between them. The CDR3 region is CSVMTSPTAEQYF. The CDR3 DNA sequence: TGCAGCGTTATGACATCCCCTACGGCCGAGCAGTACTTC.

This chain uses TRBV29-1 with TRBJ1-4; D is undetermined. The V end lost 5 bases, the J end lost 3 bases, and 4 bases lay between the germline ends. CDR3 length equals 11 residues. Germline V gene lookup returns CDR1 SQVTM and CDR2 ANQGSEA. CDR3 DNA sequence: TGCAGCGTTTCCTCTAATGAAAAACTGTTTTTT. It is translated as CSVSSNEKLFF.

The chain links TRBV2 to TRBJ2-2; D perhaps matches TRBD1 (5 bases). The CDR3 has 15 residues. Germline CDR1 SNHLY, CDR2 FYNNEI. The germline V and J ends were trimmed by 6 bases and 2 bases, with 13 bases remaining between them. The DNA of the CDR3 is TGTGCCAGCAGAGCGACAGTCTCCAACACCGGGGAGCTGTTTTTT. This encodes CASRATVSNTGELFF.

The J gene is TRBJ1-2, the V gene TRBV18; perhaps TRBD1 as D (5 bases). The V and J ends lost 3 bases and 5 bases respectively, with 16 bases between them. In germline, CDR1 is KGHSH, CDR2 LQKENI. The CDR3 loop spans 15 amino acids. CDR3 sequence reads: CASSPQTVELYGYTF. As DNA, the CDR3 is TGTGCCAGCTCACCCCAGACAGTGGAATTATATGGCTACACCTTC.

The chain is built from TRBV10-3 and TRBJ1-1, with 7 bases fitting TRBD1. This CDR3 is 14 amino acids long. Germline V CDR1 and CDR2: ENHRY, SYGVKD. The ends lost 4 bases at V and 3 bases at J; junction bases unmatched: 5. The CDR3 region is CAISGEGAHTEAFF. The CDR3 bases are TGTGCCATCAGTGGGGAGGGGGCGCACACTGAAGCTTTCTTT.

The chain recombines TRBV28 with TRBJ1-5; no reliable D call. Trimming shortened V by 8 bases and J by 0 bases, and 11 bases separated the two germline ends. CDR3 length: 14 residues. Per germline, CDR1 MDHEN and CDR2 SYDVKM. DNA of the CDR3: TGTGCCAGCCGTCGCCAGAATAGCAATCAGCCCCAGCATTTT. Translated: CASRRQNSNQPQHF.

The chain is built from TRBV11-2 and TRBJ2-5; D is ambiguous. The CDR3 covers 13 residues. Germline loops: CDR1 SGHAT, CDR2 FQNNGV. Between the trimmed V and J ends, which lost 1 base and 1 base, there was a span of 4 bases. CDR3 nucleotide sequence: TGTGCCAGCAGCTTAGGCAGCCAAGAGACCCAGTACTTC. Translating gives CASSLGSQETQYF.

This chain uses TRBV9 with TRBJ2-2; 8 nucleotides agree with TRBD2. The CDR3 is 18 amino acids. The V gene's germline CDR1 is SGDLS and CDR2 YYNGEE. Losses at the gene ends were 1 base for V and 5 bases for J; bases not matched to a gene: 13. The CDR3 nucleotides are TGTGCCAGCAGCGTAAGGGCGGGAGGCCCGCGGGGGACCGGGGAGCTGTTTTTT. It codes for CASSVRAGGPRGTGELFF.

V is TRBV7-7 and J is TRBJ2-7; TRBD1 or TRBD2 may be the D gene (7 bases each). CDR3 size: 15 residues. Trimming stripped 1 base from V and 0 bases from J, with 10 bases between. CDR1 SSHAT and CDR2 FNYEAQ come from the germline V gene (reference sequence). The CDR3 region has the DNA TGTGCCAGCAGCTTAGGGGAGGGGGCCTCCTACGAGCAGTACTTC. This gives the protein CASSLGEGASYEQYF.

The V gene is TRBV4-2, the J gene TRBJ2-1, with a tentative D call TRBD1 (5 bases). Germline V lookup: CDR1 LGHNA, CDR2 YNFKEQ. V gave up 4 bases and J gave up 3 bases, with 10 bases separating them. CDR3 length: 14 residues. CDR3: CASSPDTSYNEQFF. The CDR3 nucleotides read TGTGCCAGCAGCCCGGACACGAGCTACAATGAGCAGTTCTTC.

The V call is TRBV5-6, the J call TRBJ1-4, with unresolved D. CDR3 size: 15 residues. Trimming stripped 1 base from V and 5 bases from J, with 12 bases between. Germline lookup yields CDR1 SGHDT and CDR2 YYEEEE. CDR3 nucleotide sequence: TGTGCCAGCAGCTTGTACACAGTAGGAAATGAAAAACTGTTTTTT. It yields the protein CASSLYTVGNEKLFF.

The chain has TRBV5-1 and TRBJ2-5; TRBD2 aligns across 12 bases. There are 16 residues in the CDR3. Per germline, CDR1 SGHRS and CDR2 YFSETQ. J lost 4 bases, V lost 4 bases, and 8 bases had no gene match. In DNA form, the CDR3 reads TGCGCCAGCAGCCTAGGACTAGCGGGAAGGGTAGAGACCCAGTACTTC. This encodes CASSLGLAGRVETQYF.

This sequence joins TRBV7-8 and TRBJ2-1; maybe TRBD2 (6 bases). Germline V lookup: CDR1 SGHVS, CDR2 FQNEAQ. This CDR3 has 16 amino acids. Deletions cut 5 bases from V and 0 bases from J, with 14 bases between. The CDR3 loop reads CASSLSGWSSYNEQFF. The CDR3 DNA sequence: TGTGCCAGCAGCCTTAGCGGTTGGAGCTCCTACAATGAGCAGTTCTTC.

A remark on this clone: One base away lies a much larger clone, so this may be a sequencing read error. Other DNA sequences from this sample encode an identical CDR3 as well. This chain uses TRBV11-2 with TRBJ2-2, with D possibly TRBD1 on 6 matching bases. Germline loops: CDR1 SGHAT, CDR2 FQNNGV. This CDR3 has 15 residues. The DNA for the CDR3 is TGTGCCAGCAGCTTATTGACAGGTAACACCGGGAAGCTGTTTTTT. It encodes CASSLLTGNTGKLFF.

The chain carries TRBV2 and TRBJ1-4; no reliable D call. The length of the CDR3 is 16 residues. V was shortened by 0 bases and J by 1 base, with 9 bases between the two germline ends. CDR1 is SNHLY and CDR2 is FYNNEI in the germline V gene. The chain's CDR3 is CASSEAVHRTNEKLFF. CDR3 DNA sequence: TGTGCCAGCAGTGAAGCGGTACACAGAACTAATGAAAAACTGTTTTTT.

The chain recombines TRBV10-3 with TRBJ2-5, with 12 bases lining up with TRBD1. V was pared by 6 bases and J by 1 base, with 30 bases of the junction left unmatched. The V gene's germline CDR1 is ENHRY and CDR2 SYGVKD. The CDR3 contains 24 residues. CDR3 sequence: CAISPGTGGTWASGRGESQETQYF. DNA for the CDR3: TGTGCCATCAGCCCCGGGACAGGGGGCACATGGGCTAGCGGGAGAGGAGAATCCCAAGAGACCCAGTACTTC.

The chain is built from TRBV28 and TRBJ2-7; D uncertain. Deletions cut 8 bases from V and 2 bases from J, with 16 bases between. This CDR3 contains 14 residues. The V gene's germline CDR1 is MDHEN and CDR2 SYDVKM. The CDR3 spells CASAGVLTAYEQYF. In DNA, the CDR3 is TGTGCCAGCGCTGGGGTTCTTACAGCCTACGAGCAGTACTTC.

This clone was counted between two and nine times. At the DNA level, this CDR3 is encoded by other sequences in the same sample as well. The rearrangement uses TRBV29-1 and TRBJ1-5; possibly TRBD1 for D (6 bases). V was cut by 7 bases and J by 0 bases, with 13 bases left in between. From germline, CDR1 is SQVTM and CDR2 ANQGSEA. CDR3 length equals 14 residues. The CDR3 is CSAATGNSNQPQHF. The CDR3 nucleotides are TGCAGCGCAGCTACAGGGAATAGCAATCAGCCCCAGCATTTT. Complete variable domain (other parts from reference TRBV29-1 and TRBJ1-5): SAVISQKPSRDICQRGTSLTIQCQVDSQVTMMFWYRQQPGQSLTLIATANQGSEATYESGFVIDKFPISRPNLTFSTLTVSNMSPEDSSIYLCSAATGNSNQPQHFGDGTRLSIL.

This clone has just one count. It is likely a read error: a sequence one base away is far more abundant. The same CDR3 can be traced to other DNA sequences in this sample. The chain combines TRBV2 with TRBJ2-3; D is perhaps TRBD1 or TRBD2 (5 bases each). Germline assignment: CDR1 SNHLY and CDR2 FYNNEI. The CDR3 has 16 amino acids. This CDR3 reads CASSERASQQGDTQYF. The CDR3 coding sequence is TGTGCCAGCAGTGAAAGGGCTTCCCAGCAGGGAGATACGCAGTATTTC.

This CDR3 is CASSYGHSHPQHF. The CDR3 DNA reads TGTGCCAGCAGCTATGGACATAGTCATCCCCAGCATTTT. The gene calls are TRBV6-6 and TRBJ1-5; possibly TRBD1 for D (5 bases). V was pared by 6 bases and J by 10 bases, with 16 bases between. This CDR3 region has 13 residues. CDR1 is MNHNY and CDR2 is SVGAGI in the germline V gene (reference sequence).

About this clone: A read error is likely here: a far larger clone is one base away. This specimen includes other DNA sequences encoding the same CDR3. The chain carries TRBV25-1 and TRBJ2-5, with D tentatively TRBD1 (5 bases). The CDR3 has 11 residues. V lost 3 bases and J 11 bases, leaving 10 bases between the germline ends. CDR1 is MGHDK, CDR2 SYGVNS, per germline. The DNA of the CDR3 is TGTGCCAGCAGTGAGGGATGGACACAGTACTTC. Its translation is CASSEGWTQYF. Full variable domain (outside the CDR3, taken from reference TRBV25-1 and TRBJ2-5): EADIYQTPRYLVIGTGKKITLECSQTMGHDKMYWYQQDPGMELHLIHYSYGVNSTEKGDLSSESTVSRIRTEHFPLTLESARPSHTSQYLCASSEGWTQYFGPGTRLLVL.

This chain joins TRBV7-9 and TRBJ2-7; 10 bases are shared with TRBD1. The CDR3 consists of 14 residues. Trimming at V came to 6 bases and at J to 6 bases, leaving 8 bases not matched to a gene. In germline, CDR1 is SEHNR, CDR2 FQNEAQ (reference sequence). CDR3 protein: CASRTDRGVGEQYF. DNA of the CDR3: TGTGCCAGCAGGACGGACAGGGGGGTCGGCGAGCAGTACTTC.

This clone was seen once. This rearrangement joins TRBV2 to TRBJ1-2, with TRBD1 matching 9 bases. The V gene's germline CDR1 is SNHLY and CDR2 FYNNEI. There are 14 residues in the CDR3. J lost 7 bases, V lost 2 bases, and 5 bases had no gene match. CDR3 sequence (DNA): TGTGCCAGCAGTGAAAGGGACAGGGAATCTGGCTACACCTTC. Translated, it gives CASSERDRESGYTF.

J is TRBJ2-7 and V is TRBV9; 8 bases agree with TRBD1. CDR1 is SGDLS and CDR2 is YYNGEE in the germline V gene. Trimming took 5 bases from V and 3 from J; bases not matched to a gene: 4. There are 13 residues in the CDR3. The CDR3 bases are TGTGCCAGCAGACTTGGACAGGGCTACGAGCAGTACTTC. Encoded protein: CASRLGQGYEQYF.

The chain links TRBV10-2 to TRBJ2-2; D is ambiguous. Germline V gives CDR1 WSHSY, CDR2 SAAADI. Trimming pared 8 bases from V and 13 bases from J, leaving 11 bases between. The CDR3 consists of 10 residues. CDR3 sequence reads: CASEVGSLFF. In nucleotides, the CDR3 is TGCGCCAGCGAGGTAGGTTCGCTGTTTTTT.

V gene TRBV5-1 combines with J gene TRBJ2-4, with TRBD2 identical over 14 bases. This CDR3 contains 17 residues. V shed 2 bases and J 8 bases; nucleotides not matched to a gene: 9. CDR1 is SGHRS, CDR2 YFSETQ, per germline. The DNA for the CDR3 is TGCGCCAGCAGCTTTGGGACTAGCGGGAGTTCGGGGGACATTCAGTACTTC. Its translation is CASSFGTSGSSGDIQYF.